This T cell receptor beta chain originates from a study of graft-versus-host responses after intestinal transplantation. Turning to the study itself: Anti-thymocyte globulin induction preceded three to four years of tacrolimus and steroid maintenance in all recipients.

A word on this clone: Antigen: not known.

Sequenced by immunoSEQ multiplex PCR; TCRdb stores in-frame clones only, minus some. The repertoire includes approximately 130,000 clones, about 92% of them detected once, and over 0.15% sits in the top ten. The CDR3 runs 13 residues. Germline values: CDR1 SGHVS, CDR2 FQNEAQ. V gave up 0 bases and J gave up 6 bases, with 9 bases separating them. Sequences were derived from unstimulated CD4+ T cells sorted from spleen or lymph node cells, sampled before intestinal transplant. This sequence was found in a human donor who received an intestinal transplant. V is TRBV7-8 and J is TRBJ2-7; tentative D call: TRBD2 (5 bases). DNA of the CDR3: TGTGCCAGCAGCTTAGCAGCGGCAGGCGAGCAGTACTTC. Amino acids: CASSLAAAGEQYF.